The clone carrying this T cell receptor (delta chain) is medium-sized by share. Its target is unknown. This specimen includes other DNA sequences encoding the same CDR3. Bulk repertoires came from Vgamma9/Vdelta2+ or Vdelta2-negative gammadelta T cells flow-sorted from PBMC. TCRdb re-called the multiplex PCR reads using CATT. The sample lists tens of thousands of delta-chain clones, more than 0.85% occurring once. These data come from a study of γδ T cells in repeated Plasmodium falciparum infection. Study-wide background: The natural-infection arm compared Malian children under seasonal malaria with matched Australian children. Sampling occurred at baseline, pre-infection for selected infections, and 21 days post-infection. Malaria-naive adults were infected with P. falciparum NF54 four times over around 640 days.

Study-level points and caveats: In Vdelta2-negative, largely Vdelta1+, gammadelta repertoires, repeated controlled infections appeared to drive clonal selection waves.

V lost 7 bases and J lost 7, with 34 bases in between. Germline values: CDR1 TSWWSYY, CDR2 QGS. The CDR3 is made up of 19 amino acids. The sequence was collected from a pool of human donors (malaria-infected and uninfected, not separated). Sequencing was carried out using gamma-delta T cells from blood. This rearrangement joins TRDV1 to TRDJ1; D is unresolved. The CDR3 coding sequence is TGTGCTCTTGCGTCAGCACTCCGTCTCGGGGCCCCTCCTGCGGGTAAACTCATCTTT. This encodes CALASALRLGAPPAGKLIF.